This T cell receptor (beta chain) is from a study of brain T cells in children with intractable seizures. Study-wide results and caveats: Pre- and post-surgery blood differed in depth, so pre-surgery absences may be undersampling.

The germline gives CDR1 LNHDA, CDR2 SQIVND (reference sequence). V lost 0 bases and J lost 15; bases outside the gene matches: 7. This CDR3 is built from 13 residues. Only cases whose brain tissue showed the highest T cell transcript signatures were sequenced. At least one anti-epileptic drug was given before surgery. Comment on this clone: Antigen specificity is unknown.

The method was immunoSEQ multiplex PCR; TCRdb's version includes in-frame clones alone and lacks a portion of them. The profile shows 95,000 to 120,000 clones, roughly 92% of them singletons. The input for sequencing was peripheral blood, taken at surgery. The chain has TRBV19 and TRBJ2-1, with TRBD2 identical over 8 bases. This receptor was obtained from a boy under two years old with hemimegalencephaly and intractable seizures. CDR3 bases: TGTGCCAGTAGTATAGATGAGACTAGCGCCCCGTTCTTC. Its protein product is CASSIDETSAPFF. Full variable domain (outside the CDR3, taken from reference TRBV19 and TRBJ2-1): DGGITQSPKYLFRKEGQNVTLSCEQNLNHDAMYWYRQDPGQGLRLIYYSQIVNDFQKGDIAEGYSVSREKKESFPLTVTSAQKNPTAFYLCASSIDETSAPFFGPGTRLTVL.